A selection of T cell receptor beta chains follows, all from one sample in a study of identical twins. TCRdb passed the 5' RACE reads through MiXCR, listing each CDR3 protein once. The sample lists some 630,000 distinct CDR3 sequences; just over 7% were seen once. The same specimen was also included in a second study, on yellow fever vaccine responses in identical twins.

Sequenced material: PBMCs. These receptors came from a woman under 30 in good health. Each CDR3 is given with its conserved first and last residue. Fields, in order: J gene, CDR3 length, clone size, D gene, V gene, CDR3 DNA, CDR3 protein. The D gene is left open where the match is weak. Size is stated for part of the rows, as once, few or many counts, or as a class when the clone is expanded.

TRBJ1-6	15	few	TRBD1	TRBV4-2	TGTGCCAGCAGCCTCGGGACAGGGCTAAATTCACCCCTCCACTTT	CASSLGTGLNSPLHF
TRBJ2-2	16	NA	NA	TRBV7-9	TGTGCCAGCACCCCCGAAGTGGAACGGAGCACCGGGGAGCTGTTTTTT	CASTPEVERSTGELFF
TRBJ2-2	16	many	TRBD2	TRBV5-1	TGCGCCAGCAGCTTGGTCGGGACTACGAACACCGGGGAGCTGTTTTTT	CASSLVGTTNTGELFF
TRBJ2-1	12	few	NA	TRBV3-1	TGTGCCAGCAGCCAAGGAGGGCGGTGGCAGTTCTTC	CASSQGGRWQFF
TRBJ1-1	14	NA	NA	TRBV11-3	TGTGCCAGCAGCTTACCCGGAGCGGGGACTGAAGCTTTCTTT	CASSLPGAGTEAFF
TRBJ1-1	15	few	NA	TRBV3-1	TGTGCCAGCAGCCAAGGGGCAGGGGTGAACACTGAAGCTTTCTTT	CASSQGAGVNTEAFF
TRBJ2-3	13	many	NA	TRBV29-1	TGCAGCGTTGCCACAATTCGGGCAGATACGCAGTATTTT	CSVATIRADTQYF
TRBJ2-5	15	many	TRBD1	TRBV28	TGTGCCAGCAGGGAATGGACAGGGGGGTTTCGGGCCCAGTACTTC	CASREWTGGFRAQYF
TRBJ1-6	15	many	NA	TRBV10-3	TGTGCCATCAGTGACGGGTCTCGAACGAATTCACCCCTCCACTTT	CAISDGSRTNSPLHF
TRBJ2-6	20	NA	NA	TRBV5-4	TGTGCCAGCAGCTTGACGCGAGGCAGCGGTGGATTGTCTGGGGCCAACGTCCTGACTTTC	CASSLTRGSGGLSGANVLTF
TRBJ2-1	12	NA	NA	TRBV27	TGTGCCAGCCCGGGACGGGGGAATGAGCAGTTCTTC	CASPGRGNEQFF
TRBJ1-1	16	NA	NA	TRBV19	TGTGCCAGTAGCCTCACGGCGTGGGCATTGAACACTGAAGCTTTCTTT	CASSLTAWALNTEAFF
TRBJ2-3	12	many	NA	TRBV7-9	TGTGCCAGCAGCTTAGCCACAGATACGCAGTATTTT	CASSLATDTQYF
TRBJ2-1	15	NA	NA	TRBV19	TGTGCCAGTAGTATAGGTCAGCGCCTAAACAATGAGCAGTTCTTC	CASSIGQRLNNEQFF
TRBJ2-5	13	many	NA	TRBV12-3/TRBV12-4	TGTGCCAGCAGTCCCTGGCAGGAAGAGACCCAGTACTTC	CASSPWQEETQYF
TRBJ1-1	14	NA	NA	TRBV12-3/TRBV12-4	TGTGCCAGCTTTACCGGGGAAACGAACACTGAAGCTTTCTTT	CASFTGETNTEAFF
TRBJ2-3	13	many	NA	TRBV6-4	TGTGCCAGCAGAGAAAGGATCACAGATACGCAGTATTTT	CASRERITDTQYF
TRBJ2-1	15	NA	NA	TRBV20-1	TGCAGTGCCCCAGAACGGGAAAATCCTGGGTTTGAGCAGTTCTTC	CSAPERENPGFEQFF
TRBJ2-5	14	few	NA	TRBV7-9	TGTGCCAGTGGCGAGCGTAGCGCCCGGGAGACCCAGTACTTC	CASGERSARETQYF
TRBJ2-4	16	NA	TRBD2	TRBV19	TGTGCCAGTAGTATAGCCCTACTAGCGGGGAAAAACATTCAGTACTTC	CASSIALLAGKNIQYF
TRBJ2-6	15	few	NA	TRBV7-8	TGTGCCAGCAGCCTACCAGGGGTCGGGGCCAACGTCCTGACTTTC	CASSLPGVGANVLTF
TRBJ2-5	15	NA	NA	TRBV15	TGTGCCACCAGCAGAGTGATGGGTGGGAAAGAGACCCAGTACTTC	CATSRVMGGKETQYF
TRBJ2-5	12	few	NA	TRBV9	TGTGCCAGCAGCGTAGATGAAGAGACCCAGTACTTC	CASSVDEETQYF
TRBJ1-4	13	NA	NA	TRBV4-1	TGCGCCAGCAGCCAAGCTGTTAATGAAAAACTGTTTTTT	CASSQAVNEKLFF
TRBJ2-6	17	NA	NA	TRBV18	TGTGCCAGCTCACAGGTGTCGATATACTCTGGGGCCAACGTCCTGACTTTC	CASSQVSIYSGANVLTF
TRBJ2-5	18	NA	TRBD2	TRBV12-3/TRBV12-4	TGTGCCTGCAGTCGGGGTCAACTAGCGGGAGTTAGGCAAGAGACCCAGTACTTC	CACSRGQLAGVRQETQYF
TRBJ2-1	19	NA	TRBD2	TRBV11-1	TGTGCCAGCAGCTCCCGACCCGTCTCACTAGCGGGGGTGTACAATGAGCAGTTCTTC	CASSSRPVSLAGVYNEQFF
TRBJ2-5	15	NA	TRBD2	TRBV7-6	TGTGCCAGCAGCGCCTGGGGGGGGGTTCAAGAGACCCAGTACTTC	CASSAWGGVQETQYF
TRBJ2-1	17	many	NA	TRBV15	TGTGCCACCAGCAGAGACCTGAGTAGTATCTCCTACAATGAGCAGTTCTTC	CATSRDLSSISYNEQFF
TRBJ2-1	17	few	TRBD2	TRBV4-1	TGCGCCAGCAGCCAAGGGGTAGTAAGCGGGGAGGGAAATGAGCAGTTCTTC	CASSQGVVSGEGNEQFF
TRBJ1-1	13	many	TRBD1	TRBV11-2	TGTGCCAGCAGCTCTGACAGGGGTTTTAGGGCTTTCTTT	CASSSDRGFRAFF
TRBJ1-1	12	many	NA	TRBV12-3/TRBV12-4	TGTGCCAGCAACCGCCCGGGCACTGAAGCTTTCTTT	CASNRPGTEAFF
TRBJ1-1	15	NA	NA	TRBV6-1	TGTGCCAGCAGTGTCCAGGCGCTAGAGAACACTGAAGCTTTCTTT	CASSVQALENTEAFF
TRBJ1-5	18	NA	TRBD1	TRBV6-1	TGTGCCAGCATCCGAGGGACAGGGTCCAGTCCTAGCAATCAGCCCCAGCATTTT	CASIRGTGSSPSNQPQHF
TRBJ2-2	18	many	NA	TRBV15	TGTGCCACCAGCAGGAACCTGGAGATGTGGACAAGAACCGGGGAGCTGTTTTTT	CATSRNLEMWTRTGELFF
TRBJ2-1	14	many	NA	TRBV20-1	TGCAGTGCTAAGGTGGTAGGCCTAGGGAATGAGCAGTTCTTC	CSAKVVGLGNEQFF
TRBJ1-6	15	many	TRBD1	TRBV11-2	TGTGCCAGCCGCAAAACAGGGGTTTTGGGCTCACCCCTCCACTTT	CASRKTGVLGSPLHF
TRBJ2-2	15	NA	TRBD1	TRBV28	TGTGCCAGCAGCCCAGGGGACAGATCCACCGGGGAGCTGTTTTTT	CASSPGDRSTGELFF
TRBJ2-5	13	few	NA	TRBV27	TGTGCCAGCAGCCGCTTGGGGGCGGAGACCCAGTACTTC	CASSRLGAETQYF
TRBJ2-7	14	many	TRBD1	TRBV5-6	TGTGCCAGCAGCTTACTGACAGGGACCTACGAGCAGTACTTC	CASSLLTGTYEQYF
TRBJ1-5	17	many	NA	TRBV6-9	TGTGCCAGCAGTTATTCATGGAGAGGCGCTGCTAGGCAGCCCCAGCATTTT	CASSYSWRGAARQPQHF
TRBJ2-4	14	NA	TRBD2	TRBV3-1	TGTGCCAGCAGCCCACTAGCGACCAAAAACATTCAGTACTTC	CASSPLATKNIQYF